The 9 T cell receptor beta chains below come from one sample, sequenced in a study of T cell responses to AZD1222 COVID-19 vaccine (dated by TCRdb to 2020 to 2022). Interpreted using the paper, the time point label stands for: baseline before first vaccination. The meaning of the sample's treatment or condition label: meningococcal conjugate vaccine given as trial control. The library was built by means of the immunoSEQ multiplex PCR assay. Entries here come from immuneACCESS through TCRdb and include only in-frame sequences with V and J called. Some clones fail to appear in such tables; in the studies checked, an unresolved V gene covers under half of the shortfall, and the cause of the remainder is unknown. A total of about 110,000 clones appear in this sample, more than 70% of them only once. The ten largest make up about 3% of the sample. The source material was peripheral blood, sampled on day 0 of MenACWY control vaccination. The receptors shown here come from an adult in good health.

The DNA of the CDR3 is TGCGCCAGCAGCTTGGAAGGCCCCCTAAAAGCTTTCTTT. As protein: CASSLEGPLKAFF. V is TRBV5-1 and J is TRBJ1-1, with D hard to call. Germline values: CDR1 SGHRS, CDR2 YFSETQ. The V and J ends lost 0 bases and 9 bases respectively, with 12 bases between them. The CDR3 loop spans 13 amino acids.

The chain combines TRBV30 with TRBJ2-1; D is perhaps TRBD1 (5 bases). Germline lookup yields CDR1 GTSNPN and CDR2 SVGIG (reference sequence). The V end lost 2 bases, the J end lost 13 bases, and 15 bases lay between the germline ends. This CDR3 comprises 12 residues. The CDR3 DNA reads TGTGCCTGGAGTACAGGTTCCCGAACCCAGTTCTTC. Protein: CAWSTGSRTQFF.

This sequence joins TRBV14 and TRBJ2-5; D may be TRBD2 (5 bases). Trimming left V 4 bases short and J 5 bases short, with 11 bases between. The length of the CDR3 is 13 residues. Germline CDR1 reads SGHDN; CDR2 reads FVKESK. The CDR3 here is CASSREGWETQYF. The CDR3 region has the DNA TGTGCCAGCAGCCGCGAGGGCTGGGAGACCCAGTACTTC.

In regard to this clone: This sample also contains other DNA sequences that code for the same CDR3. The gene calls are TRBV5-1 and TRBJ1-3; 8 nucleotides match TRBD1. The trim removed 0 bases at V and 4 bases at J, leaving 0 bases unmatched. CDR3 length: 14 residues. Germline V lookup: CDR1 SGHRS, CDR2 YFSETQ. The CDR3, as DNA: TGCGCCAGCAGCTTGGGGACAGGGGGAAACACCATATATTTT. Translation gives CASSLGTGGNTIYF.

The V and J genes are TRBV2 and TRBJ2-7, with 10 bases fitting TRBD1. V lost 7 bases, J lost 2 bases, and 8 bases stayed unmatched. Germline CDR1 SNHLY, CDR2 FYNNEI. The CDR3 runs to 15 residues. The CDR3 bases are TGTGCCAGCAACCTATTGGGACAGGGGCCCTACGAGCAGTACTTC. It translates to CASNLLGQGPYEQYF.

This chain connects TRBV19 to TRBJ1-4; no clear D gene. Germline loops: CDR1 LNHDA, CDR2 SQIVND (reference sequence). V lost 7 bases, J lost 8 bases, and 11 bases lay in between. The CDR3 runs 12 residues. The CDR3 protein is CASTQHNEKLFF. CDR3 DNA sequence: TGTGCCAGTACCCAGCATAACGAAAAACTGTTTTTT.

The V call is TRBV7-9, the J call TRBJ2-7; D ambiguous. V lost 5 bases and J 5 bases, leaving 13 bases between the germline ends. CDR1 SEHNR and CDR2 FQNEAQ come from the germline V gene (reference sequence). CDR3 length equals 13 residues. This CDR3 reads CASSLRNSDEQYF. The CDR3 nucleotides read TGTGCCAGCAGCCTGAGGAACTCTGACGAGCAGTACTTC.

J is TRBJ1-1 and V is TRBV5-1; no clear D. Trimming removed 2 bases from V and 1 base from J, with 9 bases in between. The germline V gene encodes CDR1 SGHRS and CDR2 YFSETQ. The CDR3 is 14 amino acids. This chain's CDR3 is CASSFTWGNTEAFF. CDR3 sequence (DNA): TGCGCCAGCAGCTTTACGTGGGGGAACACTGAAGCTTTCTTT.

There are a few counts of this clone. In the same sample, other DNA sequences code for this CDR3. This chain connects TRBV6-5 to TRBJ1-1, with TRBD1 as a possible D gene (5 bases). This CDR3 contains 13 residues. CDR1 is MNHEY and CDR2 is SVGAGI in the germline V gene. The ends were cut back, 6 bases at V and 4 bases at J, with 12 bases in the middle. CDR3 protein: CASRQGFGTEAFF. The CDR3 DNA is TGTGCCAGCAGGCAGGGTTTCGGCACTGAAGCTTTCTTT.